Shown below are 21 T cell receptor beta chains from a single sample sequenced in a study of blood T cell repertoires in COVID-19. Clones were sequenced by immunoSEQ multiplex PCR, and TCRdb holds only the in-frame ones, with some missing. The sample records about 240,000 clones, approximately 80% being singletons. The source material was peripheral blood. The receptors derive from a woman between 55 and 75 years old with active or convalescent COVID-19.

The chain links TRBV11-2 to TRBJ2-3; D is ambiguous. Trimming pared 5 bases from V and 2 bases from J, leaving 5 bases between. Germline lookup yields CDR1 SGHAT and CDR2 FQNNGV. The length of the CDR3 is 12 residues. The CDR3 bases are TGTGCCAGCAGCCACTTCACAGATACGCAGTATTTT. Protein sequence: CASSHFTDTQYF.

This chain uses TRBV5-1 with TRBJ1-6; 8 bases line up with TRBD1. The V gene end was trimmed by 1 base and the J gene end by 10 bases; junction bases not matched to a gene: 7. Germline assignment: CDR1 SGHRS and CDR2 YFSETQ. The CDR3 contains 15 residues. CDR3: CASSLRGQGGSPLHF. In nucleotides, the CDR3 is TGCGCCAGCAGCTTGCGCGGACAGGGAGGGTCACCCCTCCACTTT.

V usage is TRBV7-2 and J usage is TRBJ2-1; 7 nucleotides line up with TRBD1. The germline CDR1 and CDR2 sequences are SGHTA and FQGNSA. The CDR3 totals 14 residues. J gave up 5 bases and V 2 bases, and 3 bases lay outside the gene matches. In nucleotides, the CDR3 is TGTGCCAGCAGCTTAAAGGGACAGCACAATGAGCAGTTCTTC. It is translated as CASSLKGQHNEQFF.

The V gene is TRBV9, the J gene TRBJ1-3, with D possibly TRBD1 on 5 matching bases. Trimming cost V 4 bases and J 2 bases, with 10 bases left between them. The CDR3 is 14 amino acids. CDR1 and CDR2 (germline): SGDLS, YYNGEE. The CDR3 is CASSLRQTGNTIYF. In DNA, the CDR3 is TGTGCCAGCAGCCTTCGACAGACTGGAAACACCATATATTTT.

Note on this clone: Germline and junction disagree at one end, which may indicate a read error. The V gene is TRBV18, the J gene TRBJ2-4; 12 bases are shared with TRBD1. Per germline, CDR1 KGHSH and CDR2 LQKENI. This CDR3 region has 14 residues. The CDR3 bases are TGTGCCAGCTCACCACCGGGACAGGGGGCCCCAGGGAACTTC. This encodes CASSPPGQGAPGNF.

The chain links TRBV19 to TRBJ2-3; TRBD2 is a possible D gene (6 bases). This CDR3 region has 17 residues. The V and J ends lost 3 bases and 2 bases respectively, with 18 bases between them. Germline CDR1 and CDR2: LNHDA and SQIVND (reference sequence). The CDR3: CASSMFLAARVTDTQYF. CDR3 coding DNA: TGTGCCAGTAGTATGTTTTTAGCGGCCCGTGTCACAGATACGCAGTATTTT. Variable domain in full (rest from reference TRBV19 and TRBJ2-3): DGGITQSPKYLFRKEGQNVTLSCEQNLNHDAMYWYRQDPGQGLRLIYYSQIVNDFQKGDIAEGYSVSREKKESFPLTVTSAQKNPTAFYLCASSMFLAARVTDTQYFGPGTRLTVL.

As to this clone: Other DNA sequences in the same sample also yield this CDR3. This chain uses TRBV9 with TRBJ2-3; D remains unclear. Trimming removed 0 bases from V and 0 bases from J, with 8 bases in between. This CDR3 comprises 15 residues. In germline, CDR1 is SGDLS, CDR2 YYNGEE. The CDR3 spells CASSVAMRSTDTQYF. In DNA, the CDR3 is TGTGCCAGCAGCGTAGCTATGCGGAGCACAGATACGCAGTATTTT.

The gene calls are TRBV19 and TRBJ1-1; D is perhaps TRBD1 (5 bases). The V end was cut by 3 bases, the J end by 0 bases, with 11 bases between. The germline CDR1 and CDR2 sequences are LNHDA and SQIVND (reference sequence). The CDR3 is 15 amino acids. Written as DNA, the CDR3 is TGTGCCAGTAGTATTAGGGGTCCGTTGAACACTGAAGCTTTCTTT. This translates into CASSIRGPLNTEAFF.

V usage is TRBV6-2 or TRBV6-3 and J usage is TRBJ2-1; TRBD2 matches 10 bases. Germline CDR1 and CDR2: MNHEY and SVGEGT. The ends lost 3 bases at V and 8 bases at J; junction bases unmatched: 7. The CDR3 consists of 15 residues. As DNA, the CDR3 is TGTGCCAGCAGTTATCAGCGGGGGGGCTTCCATGAGCAGTTCTTC. Translation: CASSYQRGGFHEQFF.

The chain joins TRBV11-2 to TRBJ2-7; TRBD2 agrees at 9 bases. The trim removed 1 base at V and 4 bases at J, leaving 5 bases unmatched. The germline CDR1 and CDR2 sequences are SGHAT and FQNNGV. The CDR3 spans 15 residues. In nucleotides, the CDR3 is TGTGCCAGCAGCTTAGTGCTAGCGGGACGGTACGAGCAGTACTTC. It specifies CASSLVLAGRYEQYF.

J is TRBJ2-1 and V is TRBV3-1 (or the pseudogene TRBV3-2), with 9 nucleotides matching TRBD2. V shed 0 bases and J 6 bases; nucleotides not matched to a gene: 6. The CDR3 extends over 16 amino acids. Germline loops: CDR1 LGHDT, CDR2 YNNKEL (reference sequence). CDR3 protein: CASSQESRGGVNEQFF. The CDR3 nucleotides read TGTGCCAGCAGCCAAGAGTCTCGCGGGGGGGTCAATGAGCAGTTCTTC.

The V call is TRBV19, the J call TRBJ2-6, with a possible D match to TRBD1 (6 bases). This CDR3 comprises 16 residues. Looked up from germline, CDR1 is LNHDA and CDR2 is SQIVND (reference sequence). Trimming took 5 bases from V and 0 from J, leaving 11 bases between them. CDR3 DNA: TGTGCCAGTAGTCAGACAGGACGCTCTGGGGCCAACGTCCTGACTTTC. Its translation: CASSQTGRSGANVLTF.

The chain has TRBV10-3 and TRBJ2-3; TRBD2 agrees at 9 bases. Germline trimming cut 8 bases from V and 4 bases from J; bases unmatched to any gene: 4. CDR1 and CDR2 from the germline V gene are ENHRY and SYGVKD. The CDR3 has 13 residues. Here the CDR3 DNA reads TGTGCCATCCGCGGGGGGGCCCCAGATACGCAGTATTTT. Encoded protein: CAIRGGAPDTQYF.

The chain is built from TRBV5-4 and TRBJ2-7, with D possibly matching TRBD1 (6 bases). This CDR3 comprises 13 residues. The germline CDR1 and CDR2 sequences are SGHNT and YYREEE (reference sequence). V was shortened by 7 bases and J by 6 bases, with 17 bases between the two germline ends. The CDR3 is CASRSGQESEQYF. Here the CDR3 DNA reads TGTGCCAGCCGATCGGGACAAGAGTCCGAGCAGTACTTC.

The chain recombines TRBV7-6 with TRBJ2-5; 14 bases align to TRBD2. V shed 5 bases, J shed 4 bases, and the junction held 6 bases outside the gene matches. CDR1 SGHVS and CDR2 FNYEAQ come from the germline V gene. The CDR3 totals 16 residues. DNA of the CDR3: TGTGCCAGCAGCCTGGGACTAGCGGGAGAGGGAGAGACCCAGTACTTC. Its translation: CASSLGLAGEGETQYF.

The V gene is TRBV7-8, the J gene TRBJ1-1; 10 bases match TRBD1. The germline V gene has CDR1 SGHVS and CDR2 FQNEAQ. Trimming took 4 bases from V and 0 from J; bases not matched to a gene: 17. The CDR3 runs to 20 residues. The CDR3 is CASSSTRAGTGERVNTEAFF. DNA of the CDR3: TGTGCCAGCAGCTCCACCAGGGCCGGGACAGGGGAAAGGGTGAACACTGAAGCTTTCTTT.

The chain couples TRBV28 to TRBJ2-1, with 8 positions matching TRBD2. The CDR3 runs to 14 residues. J was trimmed by 4 bases and V by 6 bases; bases with no gene match: 5. Per germline, CDR1 MDHEN and CDR2 SYDVKM. DNA of the CDR3: TGTGCCAGCAGAGCTCGGGGGGGTTACAATGAGCAGTTCTTC. Protein: CASRARGGYNEQFF.

The chain couples TRBV5-1 to TRBJ1-4; TRBD1 aligns across 8 bases. Trimming at V came to 4 bases and at J to 8 bases, leaving 4 bases not matched to a gene. This CDR3 is built from 13 residues. In germline, CDR1 is SGHRS, CDR2 YFSETQ. CDR3 DNA: TGCGCCAGCAGCAAGGACAGGGAAGAAAAACTGTTTTTT. Its protein is CASSKDREEKLFF.

The J gene is TRBJ1-1, the V gene TRBV14; TRBD1 agrees at 8 bases. The ends lost 5 bases at V and 5 bases at J; junction bases unmatched: 4. CDR1 and CDR2 (germline): SGHDN, FVKESK. The CDR3 totals 13 residues. The CDR3 bases are TGTGCCAGCAGCTACAGGGGGATGACTGAAGCTTTCTTT. Translation: CASSYRGMTEAFF.

The sample holds a few counts of this clone. The chain combines TRBV19 with TRBJ2-1, with D unresolved. This CDR3 region has 13 residues. From germline, CDR1 is LNHDA and CDR2 SQIVND (reference sequence). Trimming took 5 bases from V and 0 from J, leaving 5 bases between them. CDR3 coding DNA: TGTGCCAGTAGTCCCCGCTCCTACAATGAGCAGTTCTTC. It encodes CASSPRSYNEQFF. Full variable domain (remainder filled in from reference TRBV19 and TRBJ2-1): DGGITQSPKYLFRKEGQNVTLSCEQNLNHDAMYWYRQDPGQGLRLIYYSQIVNDFQKGDIAEGYSVSREKKESFPLTVTSAQKNPTAFYLCASSPRSYNEQFFGPGTRLTVL.

This clone was seen just once. The CDR3 protein is CAWRGGAEAFF. CDR3 DNA: TGTGCCTGGAGGGGGGGGGCTGAAGCTTTCTTT. J is TRBJ1-1 and V is TRBV30, with D tentatively TRBD1 (5 bases). The V gene lost 3 bases and the J gene lost 6 bases, with 8 bases spanning the gap. The CDR3 has 11 amino acids. Germline CDR1 GTSNPN, CDR2 SVGIG (reference sequence).